Sequencing of this T cell receptor (beta chain) was carried out in a study of T cells in Graves' hyperthyroidism and ophthalmopathy. Using RNA transcripts as the source, TCR beta CDR3 regions were amplified. The study used the HTBI primer set for a first-round RT-PCR of the TCR CDR3. One entry per CDR3 protein, called by TCRdb with MiXCR from the multiplex PCR reads. The sample gives some 620,000 distinct CDR3 sequences, under 20% of which show up once; 3.8% is in the top ten. Graves' hyperthyroidism was deemed stable absent ophthalmopathy progression within 18 months. Reasons for excluding patients were uncontrolled infection, other autoimmune disease, pregnancy or lactation. A remark on this clonotype: Its antigen is still unknown.

Whole-study results and caveats: Ophthalmopathy was predicted by the model a median of about 6.5 months ahead of onset. By a 13 V-J model, ophthalmopathy was set apart from stable hyperthyroidism.

The CDR3 runs to 16 residues. With V trimmed by 3 bases and J by 1 base, 3 bases remained unmatched. Germline CDR1 and CDR2: MDHEN and SYDVKM. Sequencing input: blood. This TCR came from a woman aged 25 to 39 with Graves' hyperthyroidism. The chain carries TRBV28 and TRBJ1-5; TRBD1 matches 10 bases. Here the CDR3 reads CASSFTDRGSNQPQHF. The CDR3 coding sequence is TGTGCCAGCAGTTTTACGGACAGGGGGAGCAATCAGCCCCAGCATTTT.